Following are 13 T cell receptor beta chains from one sample sequenced in a study of tumor-infiltrating lymphocytes in primary liver carcinoma. TCR beta cDNA was reverse-transcribed from roughly 520 ng of total RNA. The reaction used a constant-region primer and ProtoScript II reverse transcriptase. Employing slightly modified ARM-PCR, three nested multiplex PCR rounds were run, and these gave rise to the TCR beta libraries. The two initial PCR rounds, 9 to 11 cycles each, used TRBV1-TRBV30 forward and C-beta reverse primers. Each CDR3 protein is one row after TCRdb ran MiXCR on the multiplex PCR reads. The sample consists of about 200,000 distinct CDR3 sequences, roughly 61% of them appearing once. Germline DNA was also extracted, while the blood RNA originated from unsorted whole blood. What was sequenced was peripheral blood. All receptors come from a woman in her sixties with primary liver carcinoma and hepatitis B virus infection.

To note about this clonotype: A much larger clone lies one base from this, so it may be a read error. The chain is built from TRBV6-6 and TRBJ2-5, with 10 positions matching TRBD1. V dropped 5 bases and J dropped 5; count of bases not matched to a gene: 11. This CDR3 is built from 16 residues. Germline values: CDR1 MNHNY, CDR2 SVGAGI (reference sequence). This chain's CDR3 is CASSRGQGHLAETQYF. The CDR3 DNA reads TGTGCCAGCAGTCGGGGACAGGGGCATTTGGCGGAGACCCAGTACTTC.

As to this clonotype: The junction and the germline gene differ at one end; a read error may be behind it. The chain combines TRBV10-3 with TRBJ1-5; maybe TRBD1 (5 bases). Germline loops: CDR1 ENHRY, CDR2 SYGVKD. The length of the CDR3 is 15 residues. This CDR3 is CDISESRTRNQPQHF. For the CDR3, the DNA is TGTGACATCAGTGAGTCGAGGACAAGAAATCAGCCCCAGCATTTT.

Details on this clonotype: A read error is possible here, since a much larger clone lies one base away. The genes are TRBV5-6 and TRBJ2-3; 9 bases align to TRBD2. V was clipped by 6 bases and J by 1 base; unmatched bases: 9. The CDR3 spans 16 residues. CDR1 and CDR2 from the germline V gene are SGHDT and YYEEEE. CDR3 nucleotides: TGTGCCAGCAAGAGGCGACGGACTAGCGGCACAGATACGCAGTATTTT. It yields the protein CASKRRRTSGTDTQYF.

A word on this clonotype: The junction shows a germline mismatch at one end, possibly a read error. CDR3 sequence: CASSRGGGNQHQHF. DNA of the CDR3: TGTGCCAGCAGCCGAGGGGGGGGCAATCAGCACCAGCATTTT. The V and J genes are TRBV13 and TRBJ1-5; D is perhaps TRBD1 (6 bases). CDR1 is PRHDT, CDR2 FYEKMQ, per germline (reference sequence). The length of the CDR3 is 14 residues.

This clonotype was seen at least ten times. V and J are TRBV12-3 or TRBV12-4 and TRBJ2-1; D remains unclear. The CDR3 totals 15 residues. The V gene lost 6 bases and the J gene lost 0 bases, with 12 bases spanning the gap. The CDR3 is CASSPRSRSYNEQFF. In DNA form, the CDR3 reads TGTGCCAGCAGCCCTCGGTCCCGCTCCTACAATGAGCAGTTCTTC.

There are many counts of this clonotype. V gene TRBV7-9 combines with J gene TRBJ1-6; tentative D call: TRBD1 (5 bases). CDR1 is SEHNR and CDR2 is FQNEAQ in the germline V gene (reference sequence). This CDR3 has 12 amino acids. V was trimmed by 6 bases and J by 9 bases, leaving 9 bases between them. CDR3 bases: TGTGCCAGCAGTAAGGGGCGTTCACCCCTCCACTTT. This encodes CASSKGRSPLHF.

Ten or more counts support this clonotype. The CDR3: CASSQPQGAGLFF. CDR3 DNA sequence: TGTGCCAGCAGCCAACCTCAGGGGGCAGGACTGTTTTTT. The chain couples TRBV14 to TRBJ1-4; TRBD1 agrees at 8 bases. The CDR3 is made up of 13 amino acids. J was trimmed by 13 bases and V by 2 bases; bases with no gene match: 6. Germline V gene data show CDR1 as SGHDN and CDR2 as FVKESK. Full variable domain (missing parts from reference TRBV14 and TRBJ1-4): EAGVTQFPSHSVIEKGQTVTLRCDPISGHDNLYWYRRVMGKEIKFLLHFVKESKQDESGMPNNRFLAERTGGTYSTLKVQPAELEDSGVYFCASSQPQGAGLFFGSGTQLSVL.

This clonotype was picked up one time. Because it lacks the conserved phenylalanine or tryptophan at the end, this CDR3 is likely a read error. The rearrangement links TRBV28 to TRBJ2-1; D unclear. The CDR3 loop spans 15 amino acids. Germline-derived CDR1 and CDR2 are MDHEN and SYDVKM. The V gene lost 5 bases and the J gene lost 0 bases, with 11 bases spanning the gap. As DNA, the CDR3 is TGTGCCAGCAGTACAAAACTTAACTCCTACAATGAGCAGTTCATC. This sequence encodes CASSTKLNSYNEQFI.

This clonotype was detected a few times. The chain uses TRBV5-1 and TRBJ2-7; 7 bases map to TRBD1. The CDR3 length is 13 residues. V shed 5 bases and J 5 bases; nucleotides not matched to a gene: 7. Germline CDR1 SGHRS, CDR2 YFSETQ. The CDR3 DNA is TGCGCCAGCAGTGGGGGCAGGGGGAACGAGCAGTACTTC. Translated: CASSGGRGNEQYF.

A note on this clonotype: A read error may be the cause here, since a much bigger clone is one base away. The rearrangement uses TRBV6-5 and TRBJ2-6, with D perhaps TRBD1 (5 bases). Germline CDR1 is MNHEY and CDR2 is SVGAGI. This CDR3 region has 14 residues. The CDR3 region is CASNQRAGANILTF. For the CDR3, the DNA is TGTGCCAGCAACCAACGAGCTGGGGCCAACATCCTGACTTTC.

Note on this clonotype: The conserved phenylalanine or tryptophan normally closing the CDR3 is absent here, so this likely arose from a read error. The chain recombines TRBV30 with TRBJ1-4, with TRBD1 as a possible D gene (5 bases). The CDR3 totals 14 residues. Germline-derived CDR1 and CDR2 are GTSNPN and SVGIG (reference sequence). The CDR3, as DNA: TGTGCCTGGAGTGTACTTGGGACCCATGAAAAGCTGTTTTAT. This codes for CAWSVLGTHEKLFY.

Sample share makes this clonotype medium-sized. V is TRBV11-1 and J is TRBJ2-7; TRBD1 or TRBD2 may be the D gene (6 bases each). There are 16 residues in the CDR3. The ends were cut back, 4 bases at V and 5 bases at J, with 21 bases in the middle. Germline CDR1 SGHAT, CDR2 FQDESV (reference sequence). CDR3 in amino acids: CASSSWLDGGLDEQYF. The CDR3 DNA follows: TGTGCCAGCAGCTCGTGGTTGGACGGGGGCCTAGACGAGCAGTACTTC.

This clonotype was counted once. The junction shows a germline mismatch at one end, possibly a read error. The J gene is TRBJ1-2, the V gene TRBV12-3 or TRBV12-4; no firm D call. The CDR3 spans 16 residues. The CDR3 DNA follows: TGTGCCGGCAGTTTAACGGGAGAGCTGAGCGCTAACGGCTACACCTTC. Translation gives CAGSLTGELSANGYTF.